Presented here are 14 T cell receptor beta chains from one specimen sequenced in a study of T cell responses to AZD1222 COVID-19 vaccine. Assay used: immunoSEQ multiplex PCR; TCRdb lists only in-frame clones, some missing. The sample has 150,000 or so clones, approximately 92% seen once. The specimen comprised peripheral blood, sampled 28 days after the second AZD1222 dose. These receptor sequences come from an adult who received the AZD1222 COVID-19 vaccine.

This clone was seen a handful of times. V usage is TRBV5-5 and J usage is TRBJ1-4; D unresolved. Germline V gene sequence: CDR1 SGHKS, CDR2 YYEKEE (reference sequence). V lost 0 bases, J lost 6 bases, and 12 bases lay in between. The CDR3 sequence is 15 residues long. CDR3 in DNA: TGTGCCAGCAGCTTGGAGTATAGGGCTGATGAAAAACTGTTTTTT. Protein sequence: CASSLEYRADEKLFF.

The rearrangement links TRBV6-5 to TRBJ1-4; D unresolved. The germline V gene has CDR1 MNHEY and CDR2 SVGAGI. This CDR3 spans 15 amino acids. Trimming removed 0 bases from V and 8 bases from J, with 13 bases in between. The CDR3 sequence: CASSYSSQSEEKLFF. CDR3 nucleotides: TGTGCCAGCAGTTACTCGTCGCAGTCGGAGGAAAAACTGTTTTTT.

The chain uses TRBV7-2 and TRBJ2-1; 10 bases fit TRBD1. J gave up 4 bases and V 6 bases, and 9 bases lay outside the gene matches. CDR3 length equals 16 residues. The germline V gene has CDR1 SGHTA and CDR2 FQGNSA. The CDR3 DNA is TGTGCCAGCAGATCGACCGGGACAGGGGTTTACAATGAGCAGTTCTTC. Residues: CASRSTGTGVYNEQFF.

V and J are TRBV9 and TRBJ1-2, with a tentative D call TRBD1 (5 bases). Germline CDR1 SGDLS, CDR2 YYNGEE. Trimming left V 4 bases short and J 3 bases short, with 19 bases between. The CDR3 has 16 residues. CDR3 DNA sequence: TGTGCCAGCAGCCCCCTAGGGACGGGGATGGACTATGGCTACACCTTC. Encoded protein: CASSPLGTGMDYGYTF.

This clone occurred once. The gene calls are TRBV5-4 and TRBJ2-5, with D perhaps matching TRBD2 (6 bases). Germline loops: CDR1 SGHNT, CDR2 YYREEE (reference sequence). The CDR3 covers 13 residues. V dropped 5 bases and J dropped 3 bases, with 11 bases sitting between them. The CDR3 reads CASRSGTEETQYF. The CDR3 nucleotides are TGTGCCAGCAGATCCGGGACTGAAGAGACCCAGTACTTC.

The chain recombines TRBV19 with TRBJ2-1; D uncertain. Per the germline V gene, CDR1 is LNHDA and CDR2 is SQIVND (reference sequence). Trimming took off 0 bases at V and 6 bases at J, with 6 bases between the two ends. This CDR3 contains 13 residues. CDR3 residues: CASSIDWSNEQFF. CDR3 bases: TGTGCCAGTAGTATAGATTGGAGCAATGAGCAGTTCTTC. Using reference TRBV19 and TRBJ2-1 for the parts outside the CDR3, the full variable domain is DGGITQSPKYLFRKEGQNVTLSCEQNLNHDAMYWYRQDPGQGLRLIYYSQIVNDFQKGDIAEGYSVSREKKESFPLTVTSAQKNPTAFYLCASSIDWSNEQFFGPGTRLTVL.

The chain uses TRBV14 and TRBJ1-5, with 7 bases matching TRBD1. This CDR3 spans 20 amino acids. Germline trimming cut 7 bases from V and 0 bases from J; bases unmatched to any gene: 21. The germline V gene encodes CDR1 SGHDN and CDR2 FVKESK. This CDR3 reads CASKPDYEGQIIYSNQPQHF. The DNA for the CDR3 is TGTGCCAGCAAACCGGATTACGAGGGACAGATAATTTATAGCAATCAGCCCCAGCATTTT. Using reference TRBV14 and TRBJ1-5 for the parts outside the CDR3, the full variable domain is EAGVTQFPSHSVIEKGQTVTLRCDPISGHDNLYWYRRVMGKEIKFLLHFVKESKQDESGMPNNRFLAERTGGTYSTLKVQPAELEDSGVYFCASKPDYEGQIIYSNQPQHFGDGTRLSIL.

V and J are TRBV6-2 or TRBV6-3 and TRBJ2-7; D possibly corresponds to TRBD1 (6 bases). The CDR3 covers 13 residues. Deletions cut 0 bases from V and 7 bases from J, with 10 bases between. CDR1 and CDR2 (germline): MNHEY, SVGEGT. The chain's CDR3 is CASSYSRGGEQYF. Here the CDR3 DNA reads TGTGCCAGCAGTTACTCGCGAGGGGGAGAGCAGTACTTC.

The chain has TRBV6-2 or TRBV6-3 and TRBJ2-1; 10 bases are shared with TRBD2. CDR1 is MNHEY and CDR2 is SVGEGT in the germline V gene. The V gene end was trimmed by 0 bases and the J gene end by 8 bases; junction bases not matched to a gene: 10. The CDR3 has 17 residues. Written as DNA, the CDR3 is TGTGCCAGCAGTTACTCCATTAGCGGGAGGCCCCTTTATGAGCAGTTCTTC. It encodes CASSYSISGRPLYEQFF.

The rearrangement uses TRBV3-1 (or the pseudogene TRBV3-2) and TRBJ1-1; D uncertain. Between the trimmed V and J ends, which lost 1 base and 4 bases, there was a span of 10 bases. The CDR3 totals 14 residues. The germline gives CDR1 LGHDT, CDR2 YNNKEL (reference sequence). The CDR3 nucleotides read TGTGCCAGCAGCCAAGGTGGGCGAGGCACTGAAGCTTTCTTT. It translates to CASSQGGRGTEAFF.

The J gene is TRBJ1-1, the V gene TRBV3-1 (or the pseudogene TRBV3-2); possibly TRBD1 for D (5 bases). V lost 3 bases to trimming and J lost 5 bases, with 10 bases between them. The CDR3 is 13 amino acids. CDR1 is LGHDT and CDR2 is YNNKEL in the germline V gene (reference sequence). CDR3 region: CASSHEGLTEAFF. CDR3 sequence (DNA): TGTGCCAGCAGCCATGAGGGGTTGACTGAAGCTTTCTTT.

The J gene is TRBJ2-7, the V gene TRBV12-3 or TRBV12-4; no definite D call. V lost 5 bases to trimming and J lost 2 bases, with 7 bases between them. The CDR3 contains 12 residues. The DNA for the CDR3 is TGTGCCAGCAGTCGATCAGCCTACGAGCAGTACTTC. It translates to CASSRSAYEQYF.

The chain links TRBV27 to TRBJ1-1, with 7 bases fitting TRBD1. Germline CDR1 and CDR2: MNHEY and SMNVEV (reference sequence). There are 13 residues in the CDR3. J gave up 6 bases and V 3 bases, and 4 bases lay outside the gene matches. The CDR3 DNA follows: TGTGCCAGCAGTTTTACAGGGGCGGCTGAAGCTTTCTTT. Translated: CASSFTGAAEAFF.

This clone was observed a few times. The genes are TRBV24-1 and TRBJ2-7; 7 positions match TRBD2. Per the germline V gene, CDR1 is KGHDR and CDR2 is SFDVKD. This CDR3 is 12 amino acids long. V lost 9 bases to trimming and J lost 7 bases; unmatched junction nucleotides: 8. The CDR3 here is CATRDSGGEQYF. In nucleotides, the CDR3 is TGTGCCACCCGGGACTCGGGAGGTGAGCAGTACTTC.